This entry describes one TCR beta chain. It has no known antigen specificity. Base-call qualities are not available, and no considerably larger clone is one nucleotide away. Sequences SGHTA (CDR1) and FQGNSA (CDR2) are obtained from the germline V gene. The junction shows trimming of 2 bases on V and 7 bases on J, and the gene matches do not reach 9 bases of it. The CDR3 sequence holds 15 residues, the cysteine and phenylalanine included. Here the CDR3 DNA is all that survives: 45 bases in frame from base 1. The data derive from a study of technical replicates of blood from a few donors (dated by TCRdb to 2017 to 2019). Libraries were prepared through the immunoSEQ multiplex PCR assay. Sourced from immuneACCESS, this table was stored by TCRdb with only in-frame sequences that have V and J called. A share of the clones is absent; for the studies checked, an unresolved V gene accounts for under half, and the remainder has no known explanation. The sample has 95,000 to 100,000 clones on record, around 95% of them singletons. The ten largest make up less than 0.25% of the sample.

The rearranged segments are TRBV7-2 and TRBJ1-2, with TRBD1 matching 8 junction bases. Input material: T cells isolated from PBMCs. The clonotype comes from a human donor in good health. CDR3 reads: CASSLIQGAGTGYTF. The nucleotide sequence is TGTGCCAGCAGCTTAATTCAGGGGGCTGGAACTGGCTACACCTTC. Outside the CDR3, residues come from the reference TRBV7-2 and TRBJ1-2 proteins, so the full variable domain is: GAGVSQSPSNKVTEKGKDVELRCDPISGHTALYWYRQSLGQGLEFLIYFQGNSAPDKSGLPSDRFSAERTGGSVSTLTIQRTQQEDSAVYLCASSLIQGAGTGYTFGSGTRLTVV.